The clone carrying this T cell receptor beta chain was recorded at least ten times. Individual cDNA molecules carried attached unique molecular identifiers. Via MiXCR, TCRdb re-called the 5' RACE reads, giving one row per CDR3 protein. The sample consists of around 47,000 distinct CDR3 sequences, around a tenth of them appearing once. The source of the sample is a study of early T cells in non-severe SARS-CoV-2 infection. Across the whole study: The study sequenced bulk RNA from unsorted whole blood, with chains unpaired.

Between the trimmed V and J ends, which lost 5 bases and 3 bases, there was a span of 11 bases. This CDR3 region has 13 residues. Germline CDR1 reads MNHEY; CDR2 reads SVGEGT. This chain connects TRBV6-2 or TRBV6-3 to TRBJ2-7, with D possibly matching TRBD2 (5 bases). Sequenced sample: whole blood. This TCR was sampled from an adult who was a healthcare worker with PCR-confirmed SARS-CoV-2 infection or an uninfected control (not recorded which). CDR3 sequence: CASSPRLNYEQYF. CDR3 DNA sequence: TGTGCCAGCAGTCCCAGACTAAACTACGAGCAGTACTTC.